This is a list of T cell receptor beta chains from one sample in a study of tumor-infiltrating T cells and Merkel cell polyomavirus. Sequencing used immunoSEQ multiplex PCR; TCRdb keeps in-frame clones, though not all of them. Here the sample spans 25,000 or so clones, approximately 90% being singletons. Sequences were obtained from lymph node tissue. The receptor source for this set is a man in his fifties or sixties with Merkel cell carcinoma. Each CDR3 is given with its conserved first and last residue. Fields, in order: V gene, D gene, J gene, CDR3 protein. A D gene is named only where the DNA matches it firmly.

V: TRBV5-6
D: .
J: TRBJ2-1
CDR3: CASSAQGGSPYNEQFF

V: TRBV18
D: .
J: TRBJ2-6
CDR3: CASSPRYSGANVLTF

V: TRBV18
D: .
J: TRBJ1-5
CDR3: CASSPQDSNQPQHF

V: TRBV7-3
D: .
J: TRBJ2-2
CDR3: CASSAGTANTGELFF

V: TRBV10-3
D: .
J: TRBJ2-3
CDR3: CAISGQTGTWDTQYF

V: TRBV9
D: TRBD2
J: TRBJ2-7
CDR3: CASSVGTSGLGSSEQYF

V: TRBV19
D: TRBD2
J: TRBJ2-7
CDR3: CASSRGLAGANSYEQYF

V: TRBV19
D: .
J: TRBJ1-2
CDR3: CASNPGNYGYTF

V: TRBV19
D: .
J: TRBJ1-2
CDR3: CASSISAGAGNYGYTF

V: TRBV4-1
D: TRBD2
J: TRBJ2-5
CDR3: CASSQEGASGIGETQYF

V: TRBV19
D: TRBD1
J: TRBJ1-4
CDR3: CASGDRVNEKLFF

V: TRBV11-3
D: TRBD2
J: TRBJ2-3
CDR3: CASSISGGSTDTQYF

V: TRBV18
D: .
J: TRBJ1-1
CDR3: CASSPLGALNTEAFF

V: TRBV5-4
D: .
J: TRBJ2-6
CDR3: CASRSGSAAGANVLTF

V: TRBV7-2
D: TRBD2
J: TRBJ2-7
CDR3: CASSSLAGVYEQYF

V: TRBV4-3
D: .
J: TRBJ2-1
CDR3: CASSQVGSGYNEQFF

V: TRBV6-5
D: .
J: TRBJ2-2
CDR3: CASSYSSGYTGELFF

V: TRBV5-4
D: TRBD1
J: TRBJ2-7
CDR3: CASSLGRGQHEQYF

V: TRBV5-1
D: .
J: TRBJ2-5
CDR3: CASRGGAAVQETQYF

V: TRBV6-5
D: TRBD1
J: .
CDR3: CASTHGQGAYEQYF

V: TRBV5-1
D: .
J: TRBJ2-3
CDR3: CASSRGTDTQYF

V: TRBV5-1
D: .
J: TRBJ2-1
CDR3: CASSLEAGFTYNEQFF

V: TRBV1
D: .
J: TRBJ2-5
CDR3: CTSSHCPGGWTGRDRRETQYF

V: TRBV7-3
D: .
J: TRBJ1-2
CDR3: CASSSDPGRAGGYTF

V: TRBV6-5
D: .
J: TRBJ2-7
CDR3: CASSYRPGPLHYEQYF

V: TRBV11-2
D: .
J: TRBJ1-1
CDR3: CASSLGTAEAFF

V: TRBV25-1
D: .
J: TRBJ1-4
CDR3: CASSGRTGEKLFF

V: TRBV6-5
D: .
J: TRBJ1-6
CDR3: CASSYGSSPLHF

V: TRBV7-9
D: .
J: TRBJ2-1
CDR3: CASSPSGGSSYNEQFF

V: TRBV18
D: TRBD1
J: TRBJ1-2
CDR3: CASSPRDSRSNYGYTF

V: TRBV5-4
D: TRBD2
J: TRBJ2-5
CDR3: CASSLVAGGGEETQYF

V: TRBV5-3
D: TRBD1
J: TRBJ1-2
CDR3: CARSLGQGGDGYTF

V: TRBV7-2
D: TRBD2
J: TRBJ2-7
CDR3: CASSLSSGGSEQYF

V: TRBV28
D: .
J: TRBJ1-2
CDR3: CASSGNYGYTF

V: TRBV4-2
D: TRBD2
J: TRBJ2-1
CDR3: CASSQDRGLAGNEQFF

V: TRBV27
D: .
J: TRBJ1-2
CDR3: CASSLGGSYGYTF

V: TRBV6-5
D: .
J: TRBJ1-2
CDR3: CASSYSGRALYGYTF

V: TRBV4-1
D: TRBD2
J: TRBJ2-3
CDR3: CASSQIGLAPDTQYF

V: TRBV5-4
D: TRBD1
J: TRBJ2-7
CDR3: CASSPTSGTGGEQYF